This entry lists 24 T cell receptor beta chains sequenced from one sample in a study of shared clonotypes between healthy human individuals. It was CD45RO-negative cells, positively selected for CCR7, that made up naive CD8 cells, with terminally differentiated effector memory CD45RA+ cells excluded. Data came from immunoSEQ multiplex PCR; TCRdb stores just in-frame clones and leaves some out. The sample consists of about 2.2 million clones, over 85% of them appearing once. Sequenced sample: naive CD8+ T cells from PBMCs. Receptor source: a man aged 18 to 35 in good health. Some clones in this sample may be carry-over from other donors' samples.

This sequence joins TRBV4-1 and TRBJ2-7, with D unresolved. The CDR3 length is 15 residues. Looked up from germline, CDR1 is MGHRA and CDR2 is YSYEKL. The germline V and J ends were trimmed by 1 base and 2 bases, with 12 bases remaining between them. In DNA, the CDR3 is TGCGCCAGCAGCCAAGGCGCCGCGACGACCTACGAGCAGTACTTC. As protein: CASSQGAATTYEQYF.

This clone appeared once. The V call is TRBV14, the J call TRBJ2-5; no clear D gene. Trimming took off 0 bases at V and 5 bases at J, with 10 bases between the two ends. Germline V gives CDR1 SGHDN, CDR2 FVKESK. The CDR3 runs to 14 residues. CDR3 nucleotides: TGTGCCAGCAGCCAAGAAATAGGGATTGAGACCCAGTACTTC. This sequence encodes CASSQEIGIETQYF.

The rearrangement joins TRBV27 to TRBJ2-7, with 9 bases identical to TRBD1. This CDR3 comprises 14 residues. From germline, CDR1 is MNHEY and CDR2 SMNVEV (reference sequence). V shed 6 bases, J shed 2 bases, and the junction held 5 bases outside the gene matches. CDR3 nucleotides: TGTGCCAGCAGCCATCGACAGGGGGCCTACGAGCAGTACTTC. Translating gives CASSHRQGAYEQYF.

In DNA form, the CDR3 reads TGTGCCAGCACTGGGACCTACGAGCAGTACTTC. It yields the protein CASTGTYEQYF. The rearrangement uses TRBV25-1 and TRBJ2-7; D ambiguous. Looked up from germline, CDR1 is MGHDK and CDR2 is SYGVNS. V lost 7 bases and J 2 bases, leaving 6 bases between the germline ends. The CDR3 is 11 residues long.

This chain uses TRBV27 with TRBJ2-7; D uncertain. There are 15 residues in the CDR3. Germline values: CDR1 MNHEY, CDR2 SMNVEV (reference sequence). Trimming removed 2 bases at V and 2 bases at J, with 13 bases between. CDR3 amino acids: CASSLHGGFTYEQYF. The CDR3, as DNA: TGTGCCAGCAGTTTACATGGCGGTTTTACCTACGAGCAGTACTTC.

This rearrangement joins TRBV5-1 to TRBJ2-1; TRBD2 matches 8 bases. This CDR3 spans 16 amino acids. J gave up 7 bases and V 4 bases, and 13 bases lay outside the gene matches. In germline, CDR1 is SGHRS, CDR2 YFSETQ. The CDR3, as DNA: TGCGCCAGCAGCGATAAGCGGGAGCCCCAATCTAATGAGCAGTTCTTC. As protein: CASSDKREPQSNEQFF. The complete variable domain, with remaining parts taken from reference TRBV5-1 and TRBJ2-1, reads KAGVTQTPRYLIKTRGQQVTLSCSPISGHRSVSWYQQTPGQGLQFLFEYFSETQRNKGNFPGRFSGRQFSNSRSEMNVSTLELGDSALYLCASSDKREPQSNEQFFGPGTRLTVL.

The genes are TRBV6-5 and TRBJ1-2; D gene uncertain. There are 16 residues in the CDR3. Trimming took off 4 bases at V and 3 bases at J, with 18 bases between the two ends. Looked up from germline, CDR1 is MNHEY and CDR2 is SVGAGI. The CDR3 region is CASSSFRELVYYGYTF. The CDR3, as DNA: TGTGCCAGCAGTTCGTTTCGGGAGCTGGTTTACTATGGCTACACCTTC.

The chain combines TRBV4-3 with TRBJ2-6, with no clear D. The CDR3 has 15 residues. V was trimmed by 2 bases and J by 0 bases, leaving 5 bases between them. The germline V gene has CDR1 LGHNA and CDR2 YSLEER. The CDR3 reads CASSQRTSGANVLTF. CDR3 DNA: TGCGCCAGCAGCCAAAGAACCTCTGGGGCCAACGTCCTGACTTTC.

V gene TRBV7-8 combines with J gene TRBJ1-4; weak D call: TRBD1 (6 bases). Trimming removed 7 bases from V and 8 bases from J, with 14 bases in between. CDR1 is SGHVS, CDR2 FQNEAQ, per germline. This CDR3 region has 13 residues. The CDR3, as DNA: TGTGCCAGCACTGGACAGCGTGGCGAAAAACTGTTTTTT. Translated: CASTGQRGEKLFF.

The chain couples TRBV6-1 to TRBJ1-2, with unresolved D. V was clipped by 4 bases and J by 8 bases, with 11 bases between them. Per germline, CDR1 MNHNS and CDR2 SASEGT. The CDR3 loop spans 12 amino acids. This CDR3 reads CASSVDVPGYTF. For the CDR3, the DNA is TGTGCCAGCAGTGTGGACGTGCCAGGCTACACCTTC.

CDR3 sequence (DNA): TGTGCCAGCAGCAACGACTGGGGCGTTAGGTCTGAAGCTTTCTTT. It codes for CASSNDWGVRSEAFF. The chain has TRBV6-1 and TRBJ1-1; a possible D gene is TRBD1 (5 bases). Germline lookup yields CDR1 MNHNS and CDR2 SASEGT. The germline V and J ends were trimmed by 6 bases and 6 bases, with 20 bases remaining between them. The CDR3 covers 15 residues.

The rearrangement uses TRBV27 and TRBJ2-7; the D gene could be TRBD1 or TRBD2 (5 bases each). The ends were cut back, 6 bases at V and 6 bases at J, with 18 bases in the middle. Germline V lookup: CDR1 MNHEY, CDR2 SMNVEV (reference sequence). The CDR3 consists of 14 residues. In DNA form, the CDR3 reads TGTGCCAGCAGCCGCCGGGACGGTGGTGGCGAGCAGTACTTC. It codes for CASSRRDGGGEQYF.

This clone was detected once. The J gene is TRBJ2-5, the V gene TRBV27; perhaps TRBD2 as D (7 bases). The germline V gene has CDR1 MNHEY and CDR2 SMNVEV (reference sequence). This CDR3 contains 16 residues. V lost 6 bases, J lost 2 bases, and 19 bases lay in between. CDR3 in amino acids: CASRIVGGGYQETQYF. As DNA, the CDR3 is TGTGCCAGCAGGATAGTTGGCGGGGGCTATCAAGAGACCCAGTACTTC.

The V call is TRBV9, the J call TRBJ1-1; weak D call: TRBD1 (5 bases). With 0 bases removed from V and 6 bases from J, the gap between germline ends came to 12 bases. The CDR3 is 14 amino acids. The V gene's germline CDR1 is SGDLS and CDR2 YYNGEE. Here the CDR3 DNA reads TGTGCCAGCAGCGTAGCAGGGACCGAGTCTGAAGCTTTCTTT. Translated, it gives CASSVAGTESEAFF.

The rearrangement joins TRBV27 to TRBJ2-1; TRBD1 is a possible D gene (6 bases). Germline V CDR1 and CDR2: MNHEY, SMNVEV (reference sequence). The V end was cut by 3 bases, the J end by 0 bases, with 12 bases between. The CDR3 spans 16 residues. DNA of the CDR3: TGTGCCAGCAGTTTTCGGCAGGGGTCCTCCTACAATGAGCAGTTCTTC. Translating gives CASSFRQGSSYNEQFF.

The chain has TRBV10-2 and TRBJ2-2, with D perhaps matching TRBD2 (6 bases). Between the trimmed V and J ends, which lost 3 bases and 3 bases, there was a span of 11 bases. Germline V gene sequence: CDR1 WSHSY, CDR2 SAAADI. The length of the CDR3 is 15 residues. The CDR3 sequence: CASSDWEVDTGELFF. CDR3 in DNA: TGCGCCAGCAGTGATTGGGAGGTCGACACCGGGGAGCTGTTTTTT.

This chain links TRBV6-1 with TRBJ2-7; 9 bases map to TRBD2. The junction had 7 bases not matched to a gene; V was cut back by 7 bases and J by 0 bases. The CDR3 is made up of 15 amino acids. Germline CDR1 is MNHNS and CDR2 is SASEGT. CDR3 coding DNA: TGTGCCAGCACCTTTTATAGCGGGAGCTCCTACGAGCAGTACTTC. Its protein is CASTFYSGSSYEQYF.

The genes are TRBV7-2 and TRBJ2-1, with 10 bases matching TRBD1. The trim removed 5 bases at V and 6 bases at J, leaving 7 bases unmatched. Per the germline V gene, CDR1 is SGHTA and CDR2 is FQGNSA. The CDR3 is 15 amino acids. The CDR3 loop is CASSLRQGAINEQFF. CDR3 DNA: TGTGCCAGCAGCCTGCGACAGGGGGCAATCAATGAGCAGTTCTTC.

The chain employs TRBV28 and TRBJ2-1; D is perhaps TRBD2 (6 bases). Germline V gives CDR1 MDHEN, CDR2 SYDVKM. V lost 7 bases, J lost 10 bases, and 20 bases lay in between. The CDR3 has 14 residues. CDR3 sequence (DNA): TGTGCCAGCAAGGCGGGGCGGACCTTGCCCGAGCAGTTCTTC. Its translation is CASKAGRTLPEQFF.

The J gene is TRBJ2-3, the V gene TRBV7-3; 7 bases agree with TRBD2. The CDR3 is 15 residues long. Losses at the gene ends were 1 base for V and 3 bases for J; bases not matched to a gene: 4. The germline V gene has CDR1 SGHTA and CDR2 FQGTGA. CDR3 sequence (DNA): TGTGCCAGCAGCTTAAGCGGGAGTAGTACAGATACGCAGTATTTT. It yields the protein CASSLSGSSTDTQYF.

The rearrangement joins TRBV2 to TRBJ2-3; D not certain. The CDR3 length is 11 residues. V lost 6 bases to trimming and J lost 2 bases, with 3 bases between them. CDR1 is SNHLY, CDR2 FYNNEI, per germline. CDR3 amino acids: CASRNTDTQYF. In DNA form, the CDR3 reads TGTGCCAGCAGGAACACAGATACGCAGTATTTT.

The rearrangement joins TRBV5-1 to TRBJ2-7; D is ambiguous. The CDR3 consists of 13 residues. CDR1 SGHRS and CDR2 YFSETQ come from the germline V gene. V gave up 2 bases and J gave up 2 bases, with 8 bases separating them. CDR3 amino acids: CASSFEVPYEQYF. The CDR3 region has the DNA TGCGCCAGCAGCTTCGAGGTACCCTACGAGCAGTACTTC.

This clone was seen a single time. This chain joins TRBV30 and TRBJ2-7; 9 bases agree with TRBD1. The CDR3 contains 16 residues. In germline, CDR1 is GTSNPN, CDR2 SVGIG (reference sequence). V was clipped by 1 base and J by 5 bases; unmatched bases: 12. Here the CDR3 DNA reads TGTGCCTGGAGTGCTGGTAGGACAGGGGCTAAAGACGAGCAGTACTTC. Residues: CAWSAGRTGAKDEQYF.

V gene TRBV5-1 combines with J gene TRBJ2-1; tentative D call: TRBD1 (5 bases). Germline values: CDR1 SGHRS, CDR2 YFSETQ. This CDR3 is 16 amino acids long. Trimming stripped 3 bases from V and 4 bases from J, with 17 bases between. As DNA, the CDR3 is TGCGCCAGCAGCTGGGGAACAGGTTCCCTTTACAATGAGCAGTTCTTC. This sequence encodes CASSWGTGSLYNEQFF.